What follows are 10 T cell receptor beta chains derived from one specimen sequenced in a study of beta chain features in type 1 diabetes. General study results and limits: A moderate, significant TCRB CDR3 shortening appeared in type 1 diabetes across four CD4+ subsets.

Every isolated RNA sample was fully reverse transcribed, so sequencing captured expressed TCRB transcripts. Only in-frame clones appear in the TCRdb table, and some are missing; sequencing was by immunoSEQ multiplex PCR. This sample yields about 740,000 clones, of which 13% are seen a single time; approximately 0.022% belongs to the top ten. These receptors have no identified antigens. Sequenced input: naive CD4+ T cells from blood. Receptors originate from a man aged 18 to 30 with type 1 diabetes.

There are a few counts of this clone. This chain uses TRBV2 with TRBJ1-2, with D tentatively TRBD1 (6 bases). Trimming cost V 6 bases and J 3 bases, with 14 bases left between them. This CDR3 contains 14 residues. Germline CDR1 reads SNHLY; CDR2 reads FYNNEI. The CDR3, as DNA: TGTGCCAGCAGCACACAGGGAGACGACTATGGCTACACCTTC. This codes for CASSTQGDDYGYTF.

The chain joins TRBV6-5 to TRBJ2-7, with a possible D match to TRBD1 (6 bases). CDR1 and CDR2 from the germline V gene are MNHEY and SVGAGI. The ends were cut back, 6 bases at V and 6 bases at J, with 12 bases in the middle. CDR3 size: 12 residues. CDR3 sequence reads: CASRSTGSEQYF. CDR3 in DNA: TGTGCCAGCAGATCCACAGGGAGCGAGCAGTACTTC.

This clone turned up a few times. At one boundary the junction diverges from the germline segment, which might be a read error. V gene TRBV6-1 combines with J gene TRBJ2-7, with D perhaps assigned TRBD1 or TRBD2 (6 bases each). The CDR3 loop spans 14 amino acids. The V gene's germline CDR1 is MNHNS and CDR2 SASEGT. CDR3 protein: CASREGGSSYEQYF. The CDR3 nucleotides read TGTGCCAGCAGGGAAGGGGGGAGCTCCTACGAGCAGTACTTC.

There are a few counts of this clone. V and J are TRBV12-5 and TRBJ2-7, with TRBD1 matching 12 bases. This CDR3 comprises 15 residues. With 6 bases clipped from V and 5 bases from J, the junction kept 8 bases outside the gene matches. Germline V gives CDR1 LGHNT, CDR2 FRNRAP. The CDR3 reads CASGLGQGASDEQYF. The DNA of the CDR3 is TGTGCTAGTGGCCTGGGACAGGGGGCTTCCGACGAGCAGTACTTC.

The chain recombines TRBV13 with TRBJ1-3; 8 nucleotides match TRBD1. This CDR3 region has 15 residues. The junction had 3 bases not matched to a gene; V was cut back by 5 bases and J by 0 bases. CDR1 and CDR2 from the germline V gene are PRHDT and FYEKMQ (reference sequence). The CDR3 bases are TGTGCCAGCAGCCTACAGGGGGTCTCTGGAAACACCATATATTTT. Translation gives CASSLQGVSGNTIYF.

This clone showed up just a few times. The rearrangement joins TRBV18 to TRBJ2-3; D remains ambiguous. In germline, CDR1 is KGHSH, CDR2 LQKENI. The CDR3 is 13 amino acids. The V end lost 6 bases, the J end lost 0 bases, and 7 bases lay between the germline ends. CDR3 sequence reads: CASSLPSTDTQYF. CDR3 coding DNA: TGTGCCAGCTCTCTCCCTAGCACAGATACGCAGTATTTT.

The chain combines TRBV10-3 with TRBJ2-7; 7 bases align to TRBD1. Germline lookup yields CDR1 ENHRY and CDR2 SYGVKD. The CDR3 is 14 residues long. The J segment lost 6 bases and the V segment lost 4 bases, leaving 9 bases of the junction unmatched. The CDR3 DNA reads as TGTGCCATCAGTGCCGGGACAGACGAGGGCGAGCAGTACTTC. Its protein is CAISAGTDEGEQYF.

This clone was seen more than once but under ten times. The chain uses TRBV4-2 and TRBJ1-5; 7 bases match TRBD1. Trimming removed 0 bases from V and 6 bases from J; junction bases left unmatched: 8. Germline V gives CDR1 LGHNA, CDR2 YNFKEQ. The CDR3 spans 16 residues. In nucleotides, the CDR3 is TGTGCCAGCAGCCAAGATGAACAGGGGTACGGTCAGCCCCAGCATTTT. Encoded protein: CASSQDEQGYGQPQHF.

This clone was seen a few times. The gene calls are TRBV6-1 and TRBJ2-5; D possibly matches TRBD1 or TRBD2 (5 bases each). The CDR3 runs to 13 residues. The germline V and J ends were trimmed by 5 bases and 4 bases, with 11 bases remaining between them. The germline CDR1 and CDR2 sequences are MNHNS and SASEGT. CDR3 in DNA: TGTGCCAGCAGTAGAGGGACCCCAGAGACCCAGTACTTC. Translation gives CASSRGTPETQYF.

There are a few counts of this clone. One junction end disagrees with the germline gene, perhaps due to a read error. Other DNA sequences in the sample encode the same CDR3. The chain combines TRBV11-3 with TRBJ2-2; D ambiguous. This CDR3 has 13 amino acids. CDR1 is SGHNT and CDR2 is YENEEA in the germline V gene. The CDR3 DNA follows: TGTGCCAGCAGCCTAGATGGCACCGGGGAGCTGTTTTTT. This sequence encodes CASSLDGTGELFF.